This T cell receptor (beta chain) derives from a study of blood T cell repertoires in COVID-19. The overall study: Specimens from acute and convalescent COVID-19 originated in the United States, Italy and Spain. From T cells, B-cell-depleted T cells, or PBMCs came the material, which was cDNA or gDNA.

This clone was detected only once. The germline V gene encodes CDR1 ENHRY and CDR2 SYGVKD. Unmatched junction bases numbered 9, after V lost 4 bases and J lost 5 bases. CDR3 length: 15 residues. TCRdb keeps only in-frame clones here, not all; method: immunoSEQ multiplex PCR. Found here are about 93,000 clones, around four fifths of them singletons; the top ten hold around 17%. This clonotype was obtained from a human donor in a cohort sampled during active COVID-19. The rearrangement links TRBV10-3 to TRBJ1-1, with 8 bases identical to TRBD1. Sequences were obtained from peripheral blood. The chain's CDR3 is CAISGLGQAETEAFF. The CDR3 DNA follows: TGTGCCATCAGTGGGCTGGGACAGGCCGAAACTGAAGCTTTCTTT.